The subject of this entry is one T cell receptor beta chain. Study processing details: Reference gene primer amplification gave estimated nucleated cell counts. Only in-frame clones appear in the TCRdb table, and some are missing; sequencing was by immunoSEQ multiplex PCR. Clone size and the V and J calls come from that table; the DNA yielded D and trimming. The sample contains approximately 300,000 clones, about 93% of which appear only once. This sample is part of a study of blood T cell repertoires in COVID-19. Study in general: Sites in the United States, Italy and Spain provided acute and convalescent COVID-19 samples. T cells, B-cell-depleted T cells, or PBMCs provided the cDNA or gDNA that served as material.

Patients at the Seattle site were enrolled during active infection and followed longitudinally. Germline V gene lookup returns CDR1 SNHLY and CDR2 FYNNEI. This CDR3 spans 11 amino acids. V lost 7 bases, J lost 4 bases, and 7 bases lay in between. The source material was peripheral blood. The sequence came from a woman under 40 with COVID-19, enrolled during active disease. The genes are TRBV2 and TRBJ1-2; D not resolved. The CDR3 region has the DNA TGTGCCAGCACACAGCTCTATGGCTACACCTTC. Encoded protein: CASTQLYGYTF. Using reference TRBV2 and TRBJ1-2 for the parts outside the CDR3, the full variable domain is EPEVTQTPSHQVTQMGQEVILRCVPISNHLYFYWYRQILGQKVEFLVSFYNNEISEKSEIFDDQFSVERPDGSNFTLKIRSTKLEDSAMYFCASTQLYGYTFGSGTRLTVV.